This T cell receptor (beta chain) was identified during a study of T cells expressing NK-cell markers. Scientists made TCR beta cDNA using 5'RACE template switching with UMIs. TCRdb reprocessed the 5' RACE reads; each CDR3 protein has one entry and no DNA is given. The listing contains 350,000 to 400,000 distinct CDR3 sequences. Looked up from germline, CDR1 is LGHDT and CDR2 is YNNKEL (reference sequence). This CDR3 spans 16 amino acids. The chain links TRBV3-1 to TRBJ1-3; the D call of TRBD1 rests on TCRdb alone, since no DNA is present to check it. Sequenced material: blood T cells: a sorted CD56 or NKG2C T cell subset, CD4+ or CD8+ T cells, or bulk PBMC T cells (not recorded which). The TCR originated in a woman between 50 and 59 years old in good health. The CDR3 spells CASRNDRVSSGNTIYF.